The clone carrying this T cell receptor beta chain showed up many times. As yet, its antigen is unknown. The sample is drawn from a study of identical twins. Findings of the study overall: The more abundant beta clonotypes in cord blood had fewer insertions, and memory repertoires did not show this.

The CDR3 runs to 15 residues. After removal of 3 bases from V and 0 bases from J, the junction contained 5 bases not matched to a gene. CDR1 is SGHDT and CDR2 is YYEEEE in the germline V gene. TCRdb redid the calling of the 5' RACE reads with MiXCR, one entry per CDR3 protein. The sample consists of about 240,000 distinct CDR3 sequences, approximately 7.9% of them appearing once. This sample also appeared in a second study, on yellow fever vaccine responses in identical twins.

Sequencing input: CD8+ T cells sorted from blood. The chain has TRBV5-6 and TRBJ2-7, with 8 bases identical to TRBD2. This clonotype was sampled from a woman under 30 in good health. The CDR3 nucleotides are TGTGCCAGCAGCTCGGGGGCGGGGGGCTCCTACGAGCAGTACGTC. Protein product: CASSSGAGGSYEQYV.